Here is one T cell receptor beta chain with its context. As yet, its antigen is unknown. V lost 2 bases and J 2 bases, leaving 7 bases between the germline ends. The CDR3 contains 13 residues. CDR1 is SGHNT, CDR2 YYREEE, per germline (reference sequence). The sample is drawn from a study of T cells in localized non-small cell lung cancer. Whole-study results and caveats: Clonality peaked in uninvolved adjacent lung rather than tumor.

Libraries were prepared by immunoSEQ multiplex PCR; TCRdb keeps only in-frame clonotypes and omits some of them. Found here are tens of thousands of clones, 80% of them singletons; the top ten hold less than 9.5%. This sequence joins TRBV5-4 and TRBJ1-1, with D hard to call. This clonotype originated in a female donor aged 60 or older with stage I lung adenocarcinoma. This sample comprised peripheral blood, obtained before any cancer treatment. CDR3 DNA: TGTGCCAGCAGCTTAGGAGGAAACACTGAAGCTTTCTTT. Translating it yields CASSLGGNTEAFF.